Below, 3 T cell receptor beta chains from the same sample are listed, as sequenced in a study of T cells in Graves' hyperthyroidism and ophthalmopathy. The TCR beta CDR3 regions underwent amplification using RNA transcripts as the source. HTBI primers were used for first-round RT-PCR of the TCR CDR3. TCRdb re-called the multiplex PCR reads through MiXCR, storing one row per CDR3 protein. This sample yields approximately 640,000 distinct CDR3 sequences, of which 45% are seen a single time; about 7.7% belongs to the top ten. Specimen: peripheral blood or thyroid tissue (not recorded which). These receptors were taken from an adult man with Graves' disease, either hyperthyroidism or ophthalmopathy (not recorded which).

This clonotype was seen at least ten times. This chain links TRBV7-9 with TRBJ2-7, with D maybe TRBD2 (6 bases). V dropped 7 bases and J dropped 3 bases, with 22 bases sitting between them. This CDR3 has 16 residues. The V gene's germline CDR1 is SEHNR and CDR2 FQNEAQ (reference sequence). CDR3 in amino acids: CASINYGDFRNYEQYF. CDR3 in DNA: TGTGCCAGCATCAACTACGGGGACTTTCGGAACTACGAGCAGTACTTC. Variable domain in full (rest from reference TRBV7-9 and TRBJ2-7): DTGVSQNPRHKITKRGQNVTFRCDPISEHNRLYWYRQTLGQGPEFLTYFQNEAQLEKSRLLSDRFSAERPKGSFSTLEIQRTEQGDSAMYLCASINYGDFRNYEQYFGPGTRLTVT.

Details on this clonotype: This may be a read error, as it is one base from a much larger clone. The chain employs TRBV7-2 and TRBJ1-2; the D is unclear. V was pared by 3 bases and J by 7 bases, with 12 bases between. Germline lookup yields CDR1 SGHTA and CDR2 FQGNSA. The CDR3 consists of 13 residues. The CDR3 nucleotides are TGTGCCAGCAGCTTTCGGAGGAGGTCTGGCTACACCTTC. Its protein product is CASSFRRRSGYTF.

The table lists this clonotype with many counts. The V call is TRBV7-8, the J call TRBJ1-3; no clear D. CDR3 size: 12 residues. Germline assignment: CDR1 SGHVS and CDR2 FQNEAQ. Trimming shortened V by 0 bases and J by 6 bases, and 3 bases separated the two germline ends. The CDR3 protein is CASSLAENTIYF. In DNA, the CDR3 is TGTGCCAGCAGCTTAGCAGAAAACACCATATATTTT.